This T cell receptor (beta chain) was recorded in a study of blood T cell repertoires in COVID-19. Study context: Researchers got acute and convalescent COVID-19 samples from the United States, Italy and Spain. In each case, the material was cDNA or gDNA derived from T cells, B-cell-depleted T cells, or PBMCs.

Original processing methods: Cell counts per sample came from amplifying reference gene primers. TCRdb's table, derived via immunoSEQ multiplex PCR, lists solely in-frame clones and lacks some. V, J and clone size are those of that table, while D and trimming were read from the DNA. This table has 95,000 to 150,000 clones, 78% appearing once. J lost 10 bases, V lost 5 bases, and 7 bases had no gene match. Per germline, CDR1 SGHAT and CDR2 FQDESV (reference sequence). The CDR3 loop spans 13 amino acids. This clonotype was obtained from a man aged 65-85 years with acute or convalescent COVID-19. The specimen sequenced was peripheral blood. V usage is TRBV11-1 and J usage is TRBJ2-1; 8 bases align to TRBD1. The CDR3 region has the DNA TGTGCCAGCAGCCGGACAGGGCAAAAGGAGCAGTTCTTC. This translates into CASSRTGQKEQFF.